Below, 15 T cell receptor beta chains from the same sample are listed, as sequenced in a study of metastatic and nonmetastatic thyroid tumors. TCRdb reprocessed the PCR reads using MiXCR. The sample records tens of thousands of clones, roughly 3.9% being singletons. None of the patients had undergone any treatment ahead of thyroid surgery. The specimen sequenced was blood. Source of these receptors: a female donor with papillary thyroid cancer or a benign thyroid nodule (not recorded which). Some clones in this sample may be carry-over from other donors' samples.

This clone was detected many times. V gene TRBV30 combines with J gene TRBJ2-1; perhaps TRBD1 as D (6 bases). V was trimmed by 6 bases and J by 0 bases, leaving 12 bases between them. This CDR3 has 14 residues. Germline CDR1 is GTSNPN and CDR2 is SVGIG (reference sequence). CDR3 in DNA: TGTGCCTGTCAACAGGGCAACTCCTACAATGAGCAGTTCTTC. Translation: CACQQGNSYNEQFF. Supplemented by reference TRBV30 and TRBJ2-1, the full variable domain reads SQTIHQWPATLVQPVGSPLSLECTVEGTSNPNLYWYRQAAGRGLQLLFYSVGIGQISSEVPQNLSASRPQDRQFILSSKKLLLSDSGFYLCACQQGNSYNEQFFGPGTRLTVL.

This clone has ten or more counts. The chain joins TRBV20-1 to TRBJ2-1, with 13 positions matching TRBD2. CDR1 and CDR2 from the germline V gene are DFQATT and SNEGSKA (reference sequence). This CDR3 is built from 15 residues. V lost 5 bases and J lost 6; bases outside the gene matches: 7. DNA for the CDR3: TGCAGTGCTTGGAACGGGACTAGCGGGATCAATGAGCAGTTCTTC. Translating gives CSAWNGTSGINEQFF.

This clone was counted at least ten times. The gene calls are TRBV2 and TRBJ1-5; D possibly corresponds to TRBD1 (5 bases). The CDR3 totals 14 residues. CDR1 SNHLY and CDR2 FYNNEI come from the germline V gene. Trimming removed 6 bases from V and 3 bases from J, with 12 bases in between. The CDR3 protein is CASRFGGNNQPQHF. CDR3 in DNA: TGTGCCAGCAGGTTCGGGGGAAACAATCAGCCCCAGCATTTT.

The J gene is TRBJ2-6, the V gene TRBV9, with unresolved D. CDR3 length: 15 residues. The V end was cut by 0 bases, the J end by 0 bases, with 4 bases between. The germline CDR1 and CDR2 sequences are SGDLS and YYNGEE. The CDR3 protein is CASSVVGSGANVLTF. The CDR3 bases are TGTGCCAGCAGCGTAGTGGGCTCTGGGGCCAACGTCCTGACTTTC.

This clone turned up a few times. The V gene is TRBV5-1, the J gene TRBJ2-6; D call uncertain. The CDR3 runs 15 residues. CDR1 and CDR2 (germline): SGHRS, YFSETQ. Trimming removed 4 bases at V and 2 bases at J, with 10 bases between. The CDR3 bases are TGCGCCAGCAGCCGTGATGGCGCTGGGGCCAACGTCCTGACTTTC. It codes for CASSRDGAGANVLTF. The whole variable domain, filled in from reference TRBV5-1 and TRBJ2-6, reads KAGVTQTPRYLIKTRGQQVTLSCSPISGHRSVSWYQQTPGQGLQFLFEYFSETQRNKGNFPGRFSGRQFSNSRSEMNVSTLELGDSALYLCASSRDGAGANVLTFGAGSRLTVL.

This clone showed up many times. The chain has TRBV19 and TRBJ2-1, with no clear D. V shed 1 base and J shed 8 bases, with 12 bases lying between them. Germline CDR1 LNHDA, CDR2 SQIVND (reference sequence). This CDR3 contains 14 residues. CDR3 sequence (DNA): TGTGCCAGTAGTATAGGATATCAAGTTGATGAGCAGTTCTTC. It encodes CASSIGYQVDEQFF.

This clone has ten or more counts. The chain uses TRBV20-1 and TRBJ2-1; 10 bases are shared with TRBD2. The CDR3 contains 12 residues. J lost 12 bases, V lost 3 bases, and 5 bases had no gene match. Germline V gives CDR1 DFQATT, CDR2 SNEGSKA (reference sequence). The CDR3, as DNA: TGCAGTGCTAGCCCACTAGCGGGACCGCAGTTCTTC. Protein product: CSASPLAGPQFF.

Regarding this clone: Just one base apart from a much larger clone, this may be a read error. The rearrangement links TRBV3-1 to TRBJ2-7; unclear D gene. CDR3 length equals 12 residues. Germline assignment: CDR1 LGHDT and CDR2 YNNKEL (reference sequence). CDR3 nucleotides: TGTGCCAGCAGCCAAGGTTCCTGCGAGCAGTACTTC. Protein product: CASSQGSCEQYF.

As to this clone: An end of the junction does not agree with germline; a read error may underlie this. The J gene is TRBJ2-5, the V gene TRBV6-1; a weak D match, TRBD2 (5 bases). Germline lookup yields CDR1 MNHNS and CDR2 SASEGT. The CDR3 runs to 14 residues. CDR3 amino acids: CASIEGYGGATQYF. As DNA, the CDR3 is TGTGCCAGCATTGAAGGGTACGGAGGAGCGACACAGTACTTC.

This clone was counted at least ten times. The chain has TRBV6-2 or TRBV6-3 and TRBJ2-1; no definite D call. The V gene lost 6 bases and the J gene lost 2 bases, with 8 bases spanning the gap. Germline lookup yields CDR1 MNHEY and CDR2 SVGEGT. CDR3 length: 13 amino acids. The chain's CDR3 is CASRGETYNEQFF. The CDR3, as DNA: TGTGCCAGCAGGGGCGAAACCTACAATGAGCAGTTCTTC.

This clone was found many times. This chain's CDR3 is CASSEVVRNTGELFF. The CDR3, as DNA: TGTGCCAGCAGTGAAGTGGTGAGGAACACCGGGGAGCTGTTTTTT. The chain recombines TRBV6-1 with TRBJ2-2; D gene unclear. V lost 1 base and J lost 1, with 7 bases in between. The CDR3 loop spans 15 amino acids. Germline V gene sequence: CDR1 MNHNS, CDR2 SASEGT.

This clone is categorized as medium-sized (0.01 to 0.1%). The rearrangement links TRBV6-2 or TRBV6-3 to TRBJ2-3, with 9 bases identical to TRBD1. CDR1 and CDR2 from the germline V gene are MNHEY and SVGEGT. J gave up 3 bases and V 6 bases, and 7 bases lay outside the gene matches. The CDR3 totals 15 residues. The CDR3 sequence: CASSGRDRETDTQYF. DNA for the CDR3: TGTGCCAGCAGCGGCCGGGACAGGGAAACAGATACGCAGTATTTT.

This clone occurred a few times. The DNA for the CDR3 is TGTGCCAGCAGCCCTACCCGGAGCAGGATTGATTCGAGCCGAGGGGGGAGATCGGATGAAAAACTGTTTTTT. Its translation is CASSPTRSRIDSSRGGRSDEKLFF. The chain uses TRBV3-1 and TRBJ1-4; maybe TRBD1 (6 bases). Germline CDR1 is LGHDT and CDR2 is YNNKEL (reference sequence). Trimming shortened V by 4 bases and J by 6 bases, and 42 bases separated the two germline ends. CDR3 size: 24 residues.

This clone was counted ten times or more. The CDR3 protein is CASTQRDTIYF. CDR3 bases: TGTGCCAGCACCCAAAGGGACACCATATATTTT. The chain uses TRBV12-3 or TRBV12-4 and TRBJ1-3; D gene unclear. CDR3 length: 11 residues. Trimming pared 7 bases from V and 8 bases from J, leaving 9 bases between.

This chain joins TRBV6-9 and TRBJ1-5; a possible D gene is TRBD1 (5 bases). The CDR3 covers 15 residues. Trimming shortened V by 4 bases and J by 3 bases, and 13 bases separated the two germline ends. CDR1 is MNHGY and CDR2 is SVAAGI in the germline V gene. The CDR3 here is CASSSFDSPNQPQHF. As DNA, the CDR3 is TGTGCCAGCAGTTCTTTCGACAGTCCCAATCAGCCCCAGCATTTT.